This T cell receptor beta chain was recorded in a study of post-analysis software for immune sequencing data. Study outcomes and limitations: For normalized Chao1 diversity, multiple sclerosis patients scored significantly lower than controls did. In patients, five or six TRBV segments were more frequent than in controls, with TRBV5-6, TRBV5-1 and TRBV20-1 among them.

Prepared TCR beta cDNA libraries contained unique molecular identifiers. TCRdb independently ran MiXCR on the PCR reads; one entry per CDR3 protein. The sample carries 750,000 to 950,000 distinct CDR3 sequences, roughly 46% recorded once. This clonotype has more than one count but fewer than ten. As yet, its antigen is unknown. V lost 4 bases and J lost 0, with 19 bases in between. Per the germline V gene, CDR1 is SQVTM and CDR2 is ANQGSEA. The CDR3 runs 16 residues. The clonotype comes from a girl under 18 with multiple sclerosis. Sequencing input: blood. The chain employs TRBV29-1 and TRBJ2-7; D gene ambiguous. In DNA, the CDR3 is TGCAGCGTTGTCGGAAGGAGCCACCATTACTCCTACGAGCAGTACTTC. Translating it yields CSVVGRSHHYSYEQYF.